Listed here is a single T cell receptor (beta chain). TCRdb keeps only in-frame clones here, not all; method: immunoSEQ multiplex PCR. Of under 200,000 clones detected, around four fifths appear once; the ten largest clones hold roughly 2.9%. The data originate from a study of blood T cell repertoires in COVID-19. Background on the study: COVID-19 samples collected from the United States, Italy and Spain covered acute and convalescent phases.

Trimming stripped 4 bases from V and 6 bases from J, with 15 bases between. CDR3 length: 14 amino acids. Germline CDR1 reads MNHEY; CDR2 reads SMNVEV (reference sequence). This sequence was found in a woman aged 55-70 years with acute or convalescent COVID-19. This chain links TRBV27 with TRBJ1-1; no firm D call. The sequencing sample was made of peripheral blood. The CDR3, as DNA: TGTGCCAGCAGTTCTAAAGCGGGTGTCGCTGAAGCTTTCTTT. Residues: CASSSKAGVAEAFF.